Given below is one T cell receptor (beta chain) in context. This sample is part of a study of blood T cell repertoires in COVID-19. Study summary: T cells, B-cell-depleted T cells, or PBMCs provided the cDNA or gDNA that served as material.

The CDR3 is made up of 15 amino acids. CDR1 is MNHEY, CDR2 SMNVEV, per germline (reference sequence). Trimming removed 5 bases from V and 7 bases from J; junction bases left unmatched: 11. Per the study methods: Reference gene primers were amplified, and this amplification served to estimate nucleated cell counts. TCRdb's table, derived via immunoSEQ multiplex PCR, lists solely in-frame clones and lacks some. V, J and clone size are those of that table, while D and trimming were read from the DNA. The data show about 270,000 clones, more than 80% seen once. The TCR originated in a woman under 30 who had recovered from COVID-19. The rearrangement joins TRBV27 to TRBJ1-1, with 9 bases lining up with TRBD1. The sample comprised PBMCs or T cells enriched from blood (not recorded which). CDR3 DNA: TGTGCCAGCAGTCCCCGGACAGGGGAGGGTATTGAAGCTTTCTTT. Residues: CASSPRTGEGIEAFF.